What follows are 11 T cell receptor beta chains derived from one specimen sequenced in a study of PD-1 blockade in classical Hodgkin lymphoma. Generated by immunoSEQ multiplex PCR, the TCRdb table keeps only in-frame clones and is missing some. Among 31,000 or so clones, around 85% were seen once, and the ten largest hold about a sixth. Time point of the sample: cycle 4 day 1 (C4D1), after five to seven weeks of nivolumab. Following autologous stem cell transplantation, relapse occurred in every patient, and exposure to brentuximab vedotin varied. The sequencing here drew on peripheral blood mononuclear cells (PBMCs), taken before the fourth cycle of nivolumab. The receptors shown here come from a human donor with classical Hodgkin lymphoma.

The rearrangement uses TRBV19 and TRBJ1-4; no definite D call. CDR3 size: 12 residues. V was trimmed by 4 bases and J by 16 bases, leaving 16 bases between them. Germline V gene data show CDR1 as LNHDA and CDR2 as SQIVND (reference sequence). This CDR3 reads CASSSPQALWFF. Written as DNA, the CDR3 is TGTGCCAGTAGTAGCCCCCAGGCCCTATGGTTTTTT.

The chain employs TRBV4-2 and TRBJ1-1, with 8 positions matching TRBD1. The J segment lost 5 bases and the V segment lost 1 base, leaving 3 bases of the junction unmatched. This CDR3 comprises 14 residues. Germline V gives CDR1 LGHNA, CDR2 YNFKEQ. This CDR3 reads CASSQVQGATEAFF. DNA for the CDR3: TGTGCCAGCAGCCAAGTGCAGGGGGCAACTGAAGCTTTCTTT.

The gene calls are TRBV4-1 and TRBJ2-7, with unresolved D. From germline, CDR1 is MGHRA and CDR2 YSYEKL. The CDR3 spans 14 residues. Trimming took 0 bases from V and 3 from J, leaving 9 bases between them. The CDR3 coding sequence is TGCGCCAGCAGCCAAGATGTCAAATACTACGAGCAGTACTTC. This encodes CASSQDVKYYEQYF.

This clone has just a few counts. CDR3 sequence: CASSGGGSVRPQHF. In nucleotides, the CDR3 is TGCGCCAGCAGCGGCGGGGGCTCAGTCAGGCCCCAGCATTTT. The chain has TRBV4-1 and TRBJ1-5; perhaps TRBD1 as D (6 bases). The CDR3 has 14 residues. CDR1 and CDR2 from the germline V gene are MGHRA and YSYEKL. Deletions cut 5 bases from V and 9 bases from J, with 17 bases between.

The chain is built from TRBV11-3 and TRBJ2-1; TRBD2 is a possible D gene (5 bases). The V and J ends lost 1 base and 6 bases respectively, with 13 bases between them. The CDR3 contains 15 residues. Looked up from germline, CDR1 is SGHNT and CDR2 is YENEEA. The CDR3 region is CASSLVGGPGNEQFF. For the CDR3, the DNA is TGTGCCAGCAGCTTAGTAGGAGGCCCTGGCAATGAGCAGTTCTTC.

Concerning this clone itself: Its ends do not fully match the called genes, so a read error is possible. The rearrangement uses TRBV7-9 and TRBJ2-3; 12 nucleotides agree with TRBD2. The germline V gene encodes CDR1 SEHNR and CDR2 FQNEAQ (reference sequence). The CDR3 contains 12 residues. In nucleotides, the CDR3 is TGTGCCAGCAGCCTAGCGGGGGGGACGCAGTATTTT. Its protein product is CASSLAGGTQYF.

The gene calls are TRBV28 and TRBJ2-4; 10 bases match TRBD2. Germline CDR1 MDHEN, CDR2 SYDVKM. This CDR3 comprises 19 residues. The trim removed 3 bases at V and 2 bases at J, leaving 13 bases unmatched. The CDR3 DNA reads TGTGCCAGCAGTTTTGGAGCGGGAGGGCCCTTCGGGCCCAAAAACATTCAGTACTTC. It yields the protein CASSFGAGGPFGPKNIQYF.

The chain employs TRBV15 and TRBJ2-5; 9 bases agree with TRBD2. The CDR3 is 17 amino acids. Germline trimming cut 5 bases from V and 7 bases from J; bases unmatched to any gene: 17. Germline V gene sequence: CDR1 LNHNV, CDR2 YYDKDF (reference sequence). Here the CDR3 reads CATSRHGISGGRGTQYF. The CDR3 DNA reads TGTGCCACCAGCCGACACGGGATTAGCGGGGGCAGAGGGACCCAGTACTTC.

The J gene is TRBJ1-2, the V gene TRBV7-2, with no clear D. V lost 2 bases to trimming and J lost 0 bases, with 7 bases between them. The CDR3 totals 14 residues. Germline V gene lookup returns CDR1 SGHTA and CDR2 FQGNSA. In nucleotides, the CDR3 is TGTGCCAGCAGCTTACATGGGGCTAACTATGGCTACACCTTC. Amino acids: CASSLHGANYGYTF.

The genes are TRBV5-1 and TRBJ2-3; no firm D call. Trimming pared 4 bases from V and 2 bases from J, leaving 5 bases between. This CDR3 has 12 amino acids. CDR1 and CDR2 from the germline V gene are SGHRS and YFSETQ. The CDR3 loop is CASSDNTDTQYF. DNA for the CDR3: TGCGCCAGCAGCGACAACACAGATACGCAGTATTTT.

V and J are TRBV2 and TRBJ2-2, with D maybe TRBD2 (6 bases). This CDR3 spans 16 amino acids. V dropped 4 bases and J dropped 2 bases, with 14 bases sitting between them. Looked up from germline, CDR1 is SNHLY and CDR2 is FYNNEI. In DNA form, the CDR3 reads TGTGCCAGCAGTGTTACCGGGACTCAAAACACCGGGGAGCTGTTTTTT. It specifies CASSVTGTQNTGELFF.